The clone carrying this TCR beta chain was seen many times. The data stem from a study of prognosis after radiotherapy for stage I lung cancer. Genomic DNA yielded TCR beta CDR3, amplified by two-round multiplex PCR. Amplification in first-round PCR relied on primers specific to each TRBV and TRBJ gene. MiXCR was run by TCRdb on the multiplex PCR reads, yielding one entry per CDR3 protein. The sample includes fewer than 20,000 distinct CDR3 sequences, around 41% of them seen just once. The sample here was PBMCs, taken before or after stereotactic body radiation therapy (not recorded which). The sequence was collected from a donor aged 50 or older with non-small cell lung cancer.

The DNA of the CDR3 is TGTGCCAGCAGCTTAGCAGGGGCCGGGGAAGCTTTCTTT. Its protein is CASSLAGAGEAFF. The chain carries TRBV7-9 and TRBJ1-1; a weak D match, TRBD1 (5 bases). This CDR3 is 13 amino acids long. Germline V CDR1 and CDR2: SEHNR, FQNEAQ (reference sequence). V lost 0 bases, J lost 8 bases, and 10 bases lay in between.